Following are 8 T cell receptor beta chains from one sample sequenced in a study of shared T cell receptors in the human thymus. Sequencing used immunoSEQ multiplex PCR; TCRdb keeps in-frame clones, though not all of them. Among over 650,000 clones listed, about 89% were seen once. Another study also made use of these data, one on human thymus T cells.

Sequenced material: thymocytes. Source of these receptors: a boy younger than two with a congenital heart defect.

The genes are TRBV11-2 and TRBJ1-2; 7 bases align to TRBD1. Looked up from germline, CDR1 is SGHAT and CDR2 is FQNNGV. The CDR3 has 14 residues. Losses at the gene ends were 5 bases for V and 3 bases for J; bases not matched to a gene: 6. The CDR3 DNA sequence: TGTGCCAGCAGCCCCAGGGGGGATGACTATGGCTACACCTTC. Its protein product is CASSPRGDDYGYTF.

This rearrangement joins TRBV29-1 to TRBJ2-2; 10 bases map to TRBD2. V was pared by 3 bases and J by 0 bases, with 7 bases of the junction left unmatched. The CDR3 has 17 amino acids. The V gene's germline CDR1 is SQVTM and CDR2 ANQGSEA. CDR3 loop: CSVEPLAGDPNTGELFF. The CDR3, as DNA: TGCAGCGTTGAGCCCCTAGCGGGGGACCCGAACACCGGGGAGCTGTTTTTT.

V usage is TRBV7-9 and J usage is TRBJ2-1; 11 nucleotides align to TRBD2. This CDR3 comprises 14 residues. The germline gives CDR1 SEHNR, CDR2 FQNEAQ (reference sequence). Trimming removed 6 bases from V and 10 bases from J; junction bases left unmatched: 8. The CDR3 DNA reads as TGTGCCAGCAGGTTACTAGCGGGAGAGGGGGAGCAGTTCTTC. The encoded protein is CASRLLAGEGEQFF.

As for this clone: Other DNA sequences within the sample encode an identical CDR3. The chain uses TRBV18 and TRBJ1-1; perhaps TRBD1 as D (5 bases). V lost 2 bases, J lost 3 bases, and 7 bases lay in between. The germline CDR1 and CDR2 sequences are KGHSH and LQKENI. The CDR3 totals 13 residues. The CDR3 DNA is TGTGCCAGCTCACCAACAGGAGACACTGAAGCTTTCTTT. It translates to CASSPTGDTEAFF.

The chain has TRBV19 and TRBJ1-5, with D possibly matching TRBD1 (6 bases). V lost 2 bases, J lost 5 bases, and 10 bases lay in between. The length of the CDR3 is 14 residues. Germline V gene sequence: CDR1 LNHDA, CDR2 SQIVND (reference sequence). The CDR3 DNA follows: TGTGCCAGTAGTATAAAACAGGGACATCAGCCCCAGCATTTT. Translated, it gives CASSIKQGHQPQHF.

The chain combines TRBV4-3 with TRBJ1-2; D is undetermined. The germline V gene has CDR1 LGHNA and CDR2 YSLEER. This CDR3 is built from 16 residues. Trimming took off 0 bases at V and 3 bases at J, with 14 bases between the two ends. The CDR3 region has the DNA TGCGCCAGCAGCCAAGATAAAGGCAGGTCGGACTATGGCTACACCTTC. This codes for CASSQDKGRSDYGYTF.

V is TRBV7-3 and J is TRBJ2-7; TRBD1 aligns across 7 bases. This CDR3 has 15 amino acids. V shed 5 bases, J shed 1 base, and the junction held 8 bases outside the gene matches. Per germline, CDR1 SGHTA and CDR2 FQGTGA. The CDR3 DNA reads TGTGCCAGCAGCCCAAACAGGGGCCCATCCTACGAGCAGTACTTC. Its protein product is CASSPNRGPSYEQYF.

There are a few counts of this clone. The chain links TRBV10-3 to TRBJ1-2, with TRBD1 identical over 7 bases. CDR1 and CDR2 (germline): ENHRY, SYGVKD. The junction had 22 bases not matched to a gene; V was cut back by 8 bases and J by 4 bases. CDR3 length: 18 residues. The CDR3 DNA sequence: TGTGCCATCGCCTCGAAGTTCCTTAACCAGGGACAGCTCTATGGCTACACCTTC. It yields the protein CAIASKFLNQGQLYGYTF.